The sequence of this T cell receptor (beta chain) was determined in a study of beta chain features in type 1 diabetes. Overall study findings and caveats: There was no resolution here of whether HLA type influences TCRB rearrangement. Moderately but significantly shorter TCRB CDR3s were found in Type 1 diabetes patients in all four CD4+ subsets. Fewer junction insertions and more nucleotide deletions appeared in type 1 diabetes patients.

Comments on this clone: The antigen remains unidentified.

The V gene lost 2 bases and the J gene lost 2 bases, with 15 bases spanning the gap. Germline loops: CDR1 SGHDT, CDR2 YYEEEE. CDR3 length: 16 amino acids. As every portion of the isolated RNA was reverse transcribed, the sequencing read expressed TCRB transcripts. Sequenced naive, central memory and regulatory T cell samples produced an average of roughly 3.5 million reads. TCRdb's table, derived via immunoSEQ multiplex PCR, lists solely in-frame clones and lacks some. The profile shows around 100,000 clones, 25% to 35% of them singletons. The rearrangement joins TRBV5-6 to TRBJ2-3, with D possibly TRBD2 on 5 matching bases. Source material: central memory CD4+ T cells from blood. This receptor was obtained from a woman between 18 and 29 years old with type 1 diabetes. The CDR3 region is CASSFRGWAHTDTQYF. CDR3 sequence (DNA): TGTGCCAGCAGCTTCCGGGGATGGGCACACACAGATACGCAGTATTTT.